Here is one TCR beta chain with its context. Its target is not known. The method was immunoSEQ multiplex PCR; TCRdb's version includes in-frame clones alone and lacks a portion of them. Found here are around 110,000 clones, 85% to 95% of them singletons; the top ten hold around 1.2%. These data come from a study of graft-versus-host responses after intestinal transplantation. Findings and caveats of the study: GvH clones detected in recipient marrow included some appearing first in ileum or blood.

This clonotype was sampled from a human donor who was the organ donor for an intestinal transplant. Sequencing was performed on unstimulated CD8+ T cells sorted from spleen or lymph node cells, taken before transplant.

The chain's CDR3 is CASSQSYRGHQPQHF. CDR3 nucleotides: TGCGCCAGCAGTCAGAGTTACAGGGGGCATCAGCCCCAGCATTTT. This chain uses TRBV23-1 with TRBJ1-5; 9 bases are shared with TRBD1. TRBV23-1 is treated as an ORF (open reading frame) with a function not yet certain. CDR3 size: 15 residues. Trimming removed 3 bases from V and 5 bases from J; junction bases left unmatched: 5.